The present T cell receptor beta chain was sequenced within a study of shared clonotypes between healthy human individuals. Broader study findings: An effect of sequencing depth on clonotype sharing among donors was expected. On the whole, naive subsets had larger estimated richness than memory subsets had.

CD45RA-negative memory and CD45RA+ naive subsets were split from the CD4+ cells. The germline V and J ends were trimmed by 4 bases and 1 base, with 8 bases remaining between them. CDR1 and CDR2 from the germline V gene are MNHNS and SASEGT. CDR3 length: 14 residues. Concerning this clone itself: Its specificity is not known.

Sequencing used immunoSEQ multiplex PCR; TCRdb keeps in-frame clones, though not all of them. This table holds roughly 530,000 clones, around 96% found once. Specimen: naive CD4+ T cells sorted from blood. Documented subset: CD45RA+ positively selected. The clonotype was recovered from a woman under 40 in good health. V gene TRBV6-1 combines with J gene TRBJ1-5, with D hard to call. CDR3 sequence reads: CASSVSSSNQPQHF. The CDR3 DNA reads TGTGCCAGCAGTGTATCTTCGAGCAATCAGCCCCAGCATTTT.